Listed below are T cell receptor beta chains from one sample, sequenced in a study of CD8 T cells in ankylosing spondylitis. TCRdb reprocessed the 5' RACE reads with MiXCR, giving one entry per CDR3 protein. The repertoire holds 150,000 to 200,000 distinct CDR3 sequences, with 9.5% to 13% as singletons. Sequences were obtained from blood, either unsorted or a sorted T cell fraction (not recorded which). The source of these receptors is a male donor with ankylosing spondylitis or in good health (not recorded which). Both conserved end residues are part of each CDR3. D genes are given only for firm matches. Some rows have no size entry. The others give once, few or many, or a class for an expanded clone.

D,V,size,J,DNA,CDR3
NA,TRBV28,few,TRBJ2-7,TGTGCCAGCATGCGGGGTACCTACGAGCAGTACTTC,CASMRGTYEQYF
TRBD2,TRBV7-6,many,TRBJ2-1,TGTGCCAGCAGCAAGACTAGCGGGTTTCTCTACAATGAGCAGTTCTTC,CASSKTSGFLYNEQFF
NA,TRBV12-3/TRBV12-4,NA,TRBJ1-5,TGTGCCAGCAAACAGGATAGCAATCAGCCCCAGCATTTT,CASKQDSNQPQHF
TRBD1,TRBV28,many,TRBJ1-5,TGTGCCAGCAGTTTTTCCGGACAGGGCAGGAATCAGCCCCAGCATTTT,CASSFSGQGRNQPQHF
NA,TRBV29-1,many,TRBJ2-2,TGCAGCGTTGAGGGCCCCACCGGGGAGCTGTTTTTT,CSVEGPTGELFF
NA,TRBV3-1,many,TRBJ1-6,TGTGCCAGCAGCTCCCGACTAGCACCCCTCCACTTT,CASSSRLAPLHF
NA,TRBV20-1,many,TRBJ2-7,TGCAGTGTCGGTATAGACCCTCGGGAGCAGTACTTC,CSVGIDPREQYF
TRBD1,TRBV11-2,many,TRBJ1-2,TGTGCCAGCAGCTTAGTGACAGGGAGTGGCTACACCTTC,CASSLVTGSGYTF
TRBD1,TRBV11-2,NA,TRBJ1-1,TGTGCCAGCAGCTCTCAATTAACCTACGGGACAGGGGAGAACACTGAAGCTTTCTTT,CASSSQLTYGTGENTEAFF
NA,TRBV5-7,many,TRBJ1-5,TGTGCCAGCAGCTTGGAAACCGGCAATCAGCCCCAGCATTTT,CASSLETGNQPQHF
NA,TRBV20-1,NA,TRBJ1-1,TGCAGTGCTATGGAGGGGGTGGACACTGAAGCTTTCTTT,CSAMEGVDTEAFF
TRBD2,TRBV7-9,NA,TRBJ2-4,TGTGCCAGCAGCGTGGGGGGGACCAAAAACATTCAGTACTTC,CASSVGGTKNIQYF
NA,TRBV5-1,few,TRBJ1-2,TGCGCCAGCAGCTTGGGTGGCTTAGCTAACTATGGCTACACCTTC,CASSLGGLANYGYTF
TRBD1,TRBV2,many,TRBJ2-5,TGTGCCAGCAGTGAGTGGACAGGGGGCAAGGAGACCCAGTACTTC,CASSEWTGGKETQYF
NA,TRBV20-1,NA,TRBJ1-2,TGCAGTGCTAGAGATTCGGCCCGTGGCTATGGCTACACCTTC,CSARDSARGYGYTF
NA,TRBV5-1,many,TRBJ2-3,TGCGCCAGCAGCAACGGGCTAGACACAGATACGCAGTATTTT,CASSNGLDTDTQYF
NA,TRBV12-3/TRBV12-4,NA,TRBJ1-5,TGTGTCAGCAGTTTAAGGGATTCCGGCCAGCCCCAGCATTTT,CVSSLRDSGQPQHF
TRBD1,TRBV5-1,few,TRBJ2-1,TGCGCCAGCAGATCGGGACAGGGAACGGGCTACAATGAGCAGTTCTTC,CASRSGQGTGYNEQFF
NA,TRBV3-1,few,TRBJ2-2,TGTGCCAGCAGCCCTAGGACGCATTTGGAGCTGTTTTTT,CASSPRTHLELFF
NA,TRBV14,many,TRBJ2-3,TGTGCCAGCAGCCAACGAACCACAGATACGCAGTATTTT,CASSQRTTDTQYF
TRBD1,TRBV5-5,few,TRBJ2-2,TGTGCCAGCAGCTGGACAGGGGGCAACACCGGGGAGCTGTTTTTT,CASSWTGGNTGELFF
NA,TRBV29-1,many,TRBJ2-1,TGCAGCGTTCGGGAACGGCCCAATGAGCAGTTCTTC,CSVRERPNEQFF
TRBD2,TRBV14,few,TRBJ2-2,TGTGCCAGCAGCCTTATAGCGGGTCCCGCGAACACCGGGGAGCTGTTTTTT,CASSLIAGPANTGELFF
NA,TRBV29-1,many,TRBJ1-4,TGCAGCGTTGAGACTCAAAACCCAGGCATATTTGCAACTAATGAAAAACTGTTTTTT,CSVETQNPGIFATNEKLFF
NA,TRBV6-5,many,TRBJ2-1,TGTGCCAGCAGTTACTTGGGCGGGATGGATGAGCAGTTCTTC,CASSYLGGMDEQFF
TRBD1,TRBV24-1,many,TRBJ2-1,TGTGCCACCAGTGACCCGGGACAGGGGGCCTACAATGAGCAGTTCTTC,CATSDPGQGAYNEQFF
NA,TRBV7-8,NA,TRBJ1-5,TGTGCCAGCAGCTTAGAAAGGCAGAATTCGGGGCCCCAGCATTTT,CASSLERQNSGPQHF